The 9 T cell receptor beta chains reported below all come from one sample, sequenced in a study of T cells after yellow fever vaccination. TCRdb called the 5' RACE reads again in MiXCR, with one record for every CDR3 protein. The sample holds around 500,000 distinct CDR3 sequences, roughly a fifth seen once. The specimen comprised PBMCs, sampled roughly 20 days after the first yellow fever vaccination. Source of these receptors: a young man who received the YFV17D yellow fever vaccine.

Only a few counts were recorded for this clonotype. The chain employs TRBV12-3 or TRBV12-4 and TRBJ2-1; D is undetermined. The CDR3 length is 13 residues. V was cut by 5 bases and J by 3 bases, with 8 bases left in between. CDR3 residues: CASSVDVYNEQFF. CDR3 nucleotides: TGTGCCAGCAGTGTGGACGTCTACAATGAGCAGTTCTTC.

The genes are TRBV9 and TRBJ2-5; 10 bases line up with TRBD1. The germline gives CDR1 SGDLS, CDR2 YYNGEE. Trimming at V came to 0 bases and at J to 3 bases, leaving 2 bases not matched to a gene. CDR3 length: 15 amino acids. CDR3: CASSVEGTGEETQYF. DNA for the CDR3: TGTGCCAGCAGCGTAGAGGGGACAGGGGAAGAGACCCAGTACTTC.

This clonotype was picked up a small number of times. The junction does not match germline at one end; this may be a read error. The rearrangement uses TRBV7-9 and TRBJ1-2; 7 nucleotides agree with TRBD1. The CDR3 is made up of 14 amino acids. Germline CDR1 and CDR2: SEHNR and FQNEAQ (reference sequence). The DNA of the CDR3 is TGTGCCAGCAGCTCATATCGGGACAGACCTTTTCTAGGCTTC. This codes for CASSSYRDRPFLGF.

The rearrangement joins TRBV5-8 to TRBJ2-3; no clear D. Germline CDR1 and CDR2: SGHTS and YDEGEE. V lost 2 bases, J lost 12 bases, and 13 bases lay in between. This CDR3 is built from 12 residues. In nucleotides, the CDR3 is TGTGCCAGCAGCTTTGGCAGGAATAATCAGTATTTT. This sequence encodes CASSFGRNNQYF. The variable domain in full, completed from reference TRBV5-8 and TRBJ2-3, reads EAGVTQSPTHLIKTRGQQATLRCSPISGHTSVYWYQQALGLGLQFLLWYDEGEERNRGNFPPRFSGRQFPNYSSELNVNALELEDSALYLCASSFGRNNQYFGPGTRLTVL.

The rearrangement links TRBV4-1 to TRBJ1-1; 7 nucleotides match TRBD1. J was trimmed by 5 bases and V by 1 base; bases with no gene match: 10. The CDR3 runs to 16 residues. From germline, CDR1 is MGHRA and CDR2 YSYEKL. The CDR3 DNA reads TGCGCCAGCAGCCAAGGACAGGGCGCGATGGGAACTGAAGCTTTCTTT. Amino acid sequence: CASSQGQGAMGTEAFF.

This clonotype was counted at least ten times. This sequence joins TRBV18 and TRBJ2-7; D may be TRBD1 or TRBD2 (6 bases each). The germline CDR1 and CDR2 sequences are KGHSH and LQKENI. The CDR3 extends over 14 amino acids. V lost 3 bases and J lost 1, with 10 bases in between. CDR3 loop: CASSPWGASYEQYV. The CDR3 nucleotides are TGTGCCAGCTCACCTTGGGGGGCGTCCTACGAGCAGTACGTC.

This clonotype was detected ten times or more. This chain connects TRBV5-1 to TRBJ1-4; the D gene is possibly TRBD1 (5 bases). V lost 5 bases and J 7 bases, leaving 15 bases between the germline ends. Germline V lookup: CDR1 SGHRS, CDR2 YFSETQ. The CDR3 totals 14 residues. CDR3 DNA sequence: TGCGCCAGCAGATTTGGGGCGGGGAGTGAAAAACTGTTTTTT. Translation: CASRFGAGSEKLFF.

This clonotype was observed a few times. The chain recombines TRBV4-1 with TRBJ1-1; 10 nucleotides align to TRBD1. Unmatched junction bases numbered 6, after V lost 2 bases and J lost 0 bases. The CDR3 consists of 17 residues. From germline, CDR1 is MGHRA and CDR2 YSYEKL. CDR3 DNA sequence: TGCGCCAGCAGCCAAACGGGACAGGGGTTGATGAACACTGAAGCTTTCTTT. Protein: CASSQTGQGLMNTEAFF.

The genes are TRBV5-8 and TRBJ2-5, with TRBD2 matching over 13 bases. CDR1 is SGHTS, CDR2 YDEGEE, per germline. The CDR3 contains 15 residues. With V trimmed by 3 bases and J by 4 bases, 3 bases remained unmatched. The CDR3 DNA is TGTGCCAGCAGCTGGGGACTAGCGGGGATAGAGACCCAGTACTTC. Protein: CASSWGLAGIETQYF. The full variable domain, with the rest looked up from reference TRBV5-8 and TRBJ2-5, is EAGVTQSPTHLIKTRGQQATLRCSPISGHTSVYWYQQALGLGLQFLLWYDEGEERNRGNFPPRFSGRQFPNYSSELNVNALELEDSALYLCASSWGLAGIETQYFGPGTRLLVL.